The entry that follows covers one TCR beta chain sequence. One end of the junction does not line up with germline, which may come from a read error. This sample stems from a study of graft-versus-host responses after intestinal transplantation. Across the study: Tacrolimus and steroids were given for about 3 years to all recipients after anti-thymocyte globulin induction.

Measured with immunoSEQ multiplex PCR; TCRdb has only the in-frame clones, and not every one. The sample comprises about 37,000 clones, around 90% of which are singletons, and under 20% rests with the top ten. Grafts had their tissue processed, releasing intraepithelial and lamina propria lymphocytes. The CDR3 totals 15 residues. Germline V lookup: CDR1 MDHEN, CDR2 SYDVKM. The sample here was ileum tissue, taken 204 days after intestinal transplant. This clonotype was sampled from a human patient who received an intestinal transplant, so some T cells may come from the graft donor. The chain employs TRBV28 and TRBJ2-1, with TRBD2 matching over 10 bases. This chain's CDR3 is CASSPLAGVYYEQFF. The CDR3 bases are TGTGCCAGCAGTCCGCTAGCGGGAGTCTACTATGAGCAGTTCTTC.